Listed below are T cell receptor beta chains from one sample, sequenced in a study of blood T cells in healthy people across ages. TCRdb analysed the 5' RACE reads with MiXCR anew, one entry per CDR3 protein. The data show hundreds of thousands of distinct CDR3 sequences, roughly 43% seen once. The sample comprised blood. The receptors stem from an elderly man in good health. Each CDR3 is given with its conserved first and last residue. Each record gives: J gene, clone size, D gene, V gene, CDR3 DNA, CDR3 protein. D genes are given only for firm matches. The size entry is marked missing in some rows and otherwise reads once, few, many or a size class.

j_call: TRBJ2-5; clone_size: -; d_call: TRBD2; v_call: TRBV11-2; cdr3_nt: TGTGCCAGCAGCCTAAGCGGGAGCAGGGAGACCCAGTACTTC; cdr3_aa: CASSLSGSRETQYF
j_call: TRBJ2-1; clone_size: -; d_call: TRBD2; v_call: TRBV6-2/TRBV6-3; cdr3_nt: TGTGCCAGCAGCCCTTGGAGGACTAGCGGGATAGGAGAGACCCAGTTCTTC; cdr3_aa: CASSPWRTSGIGETQFF
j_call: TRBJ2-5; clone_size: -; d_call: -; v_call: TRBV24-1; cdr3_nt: TGTGCCACCAGTGATTCCGCTCAGGGGTTAACGGGGACCCAGTACTTC; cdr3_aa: CATSDSAQGLTGTQYF
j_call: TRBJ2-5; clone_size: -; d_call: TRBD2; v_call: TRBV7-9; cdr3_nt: TGTGCCAGTAGCTCCTGGACTAGCGGGAGGACCTTTGAGACCCAGTACTTC; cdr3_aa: CASSSWTSGRTFETQYF
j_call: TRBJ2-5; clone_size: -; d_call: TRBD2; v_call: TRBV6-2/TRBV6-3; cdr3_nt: TGTGCCAGCACCTACCCGATAGCGGGAGTGAATGAGCAGTACTTC; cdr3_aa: CASTYPIAGVNEQYF
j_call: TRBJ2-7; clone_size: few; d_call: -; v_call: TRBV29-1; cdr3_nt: TGCAGCGTTGGGCACGGGCCCGAGCAGTACTTC; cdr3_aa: CSVGHGPEQYF
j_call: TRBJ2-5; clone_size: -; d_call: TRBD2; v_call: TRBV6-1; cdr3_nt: TGTGCCAGCACCCCCGGTACTAGCGGGGGAGTGAACCAAGAGACCCAGTACTTC; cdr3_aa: CASTPGTSGGVNQETQYF
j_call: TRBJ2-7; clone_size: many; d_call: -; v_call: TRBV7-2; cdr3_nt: TGTGCCAGCAGCTTAGTAGCGGTCTACGAGCAGTACTTC; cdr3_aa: CASSLVAVYEQYF
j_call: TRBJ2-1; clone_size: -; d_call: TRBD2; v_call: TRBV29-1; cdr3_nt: TGCAGCGTTGAAGGGGGCGGACTAGCGGGAGTGAATGAGCAGTTCTTC; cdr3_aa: CSVEGGGLAGVNEQFF
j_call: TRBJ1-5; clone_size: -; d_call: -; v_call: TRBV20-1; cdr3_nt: TGCAGTGCTAGAGATCCTGGGGGGAGGGCACATCAGCCCCAGCATTTT; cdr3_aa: CSARDPGGRAHQPQHF
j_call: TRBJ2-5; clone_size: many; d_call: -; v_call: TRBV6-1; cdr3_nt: TGTGCCAGCAGTGAATGGGCCGAGCAAGAGACCCAGTACTTC; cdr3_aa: CASSEWAEQETQYF
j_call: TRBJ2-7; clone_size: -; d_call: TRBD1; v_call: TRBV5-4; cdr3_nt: TGTGCCAGCAGCCAACCCAGAGGACAGGCCTCCTACGAGCAGTACTTC; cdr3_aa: CASSQPRGQASYEQYF
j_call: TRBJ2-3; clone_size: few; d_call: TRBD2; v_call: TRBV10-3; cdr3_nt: TGTGCCACCAAGGGGCCTAGCGGGAGTTTAACGCAGTATTTT; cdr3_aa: CATKGPSGSLTQYF
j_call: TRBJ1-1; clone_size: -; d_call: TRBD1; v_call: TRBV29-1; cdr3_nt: TGCAGCGTTGAAGATGGAGGGGGCTCTTCTGAAGCTTTCTTT; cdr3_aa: CSVEDGGGSSEAFF
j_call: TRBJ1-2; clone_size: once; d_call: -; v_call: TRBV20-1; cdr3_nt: TGCAGTGCTAGCCCACATGGTATGGGTTATGGCTACACCTTC; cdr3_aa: CSASPHGMGYGYTF
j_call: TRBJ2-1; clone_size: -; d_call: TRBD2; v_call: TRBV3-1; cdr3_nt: TGTGCCAGCAGCCAAATCAGACTAGCGGGGGTTTACAATGAGCAGTTCTTC; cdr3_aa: CASSQIRLAGVYNEQFF
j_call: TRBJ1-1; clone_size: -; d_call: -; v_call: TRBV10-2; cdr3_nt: TGCGCCAGCGGATTTGGGGAGGGGGAAGCTTTCTTT; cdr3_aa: CASGFGEGEAFF
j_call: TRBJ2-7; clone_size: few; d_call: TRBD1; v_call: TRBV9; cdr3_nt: TGTGCCAGCAGCGTAGCAACAGGGGGTCTCTACGAGCAGTACTTC; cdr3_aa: CASSVATGGLYEQYF
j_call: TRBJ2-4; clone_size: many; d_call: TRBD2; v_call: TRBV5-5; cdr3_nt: TGTGCCAGCAGCTTGGCCGTTATCGCTAGCGGGAGGGCCGGAAACATTCAGTACTTC; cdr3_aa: CASSLAVIASGRAGNIQYF
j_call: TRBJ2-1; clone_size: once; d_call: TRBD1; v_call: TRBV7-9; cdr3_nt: TGTGCCAGCAGCTACACTGGACGGGGGACAGGGGTGAACAATGAGCAGTTCTTC; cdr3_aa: CASSYTGRGTGVNNEQFF
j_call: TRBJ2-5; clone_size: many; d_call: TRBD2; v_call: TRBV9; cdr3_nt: TGTGCCAGCAGCTCAACTAGCGGGTGGAAAGAGACCCAGTACTTC; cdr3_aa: CASSSTSGWKETQYF
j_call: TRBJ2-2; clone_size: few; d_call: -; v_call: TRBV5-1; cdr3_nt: TGCGCCAGCAGCTCTAATCCGGGAAGCGCGAACACCGGGGAGCTGTTTTTT; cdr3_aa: CASSSNPGSANTGELFF
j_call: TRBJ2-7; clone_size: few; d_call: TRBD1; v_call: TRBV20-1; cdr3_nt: TGCAGTGCTAGACCTGGACAGGGGATACGCTACGAGCAGTACTTC; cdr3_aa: CSARPGQGIRYEQYF
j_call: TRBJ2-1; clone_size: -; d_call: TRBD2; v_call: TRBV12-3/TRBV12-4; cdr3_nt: TGTGCCAGCAGCCCATCCGGACTAGCGGGGGTTAATGAGCAGTTCTTC; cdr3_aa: CASSPSGLAGVNEQFF
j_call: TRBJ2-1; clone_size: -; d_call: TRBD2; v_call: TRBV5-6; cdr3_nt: TGTGCCAGCAGCACTGGACTAGCGGTCTACAATGAGCAGTTCTTC; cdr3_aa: CASSTGLAVYNEQFF